This T cell receptor beta chain stems from a study of early T cells in non-severe SARS-CoV-2 infection. This clonotype was counted between two and nine times. Via MiXCR, TCRdb re-called the 5' RACE reads, giving one row per CDR3 protein. The repertoire holds approximately 110,000 distinct CDR3 sequences, with just under 15% as singletons. Germline V CDR1 and CDR2: LGHNA, YNFKEQ. CDR3 size: 15 residues. The V gene lost 4 bases and the J gene lost 1 base, with 11 bases spanning the gap. This chain uses TRBV4-2 with TRBJ2-1, with D perhaps matching TRBD1 (5 bases). The TCR originated in an adult who was a healthcare worker with PCR-confirmed SARS-CoV-2 infection or an uninfected control (not recorded which). The sequencing input was whole blood. The CDR3 reads CASSPNRNSYNEQFF. The CDR3, as DNA: TGTGCCAGCAGCCCAAACAGGAATTCCTACAATGAGCAGTTCTTC.